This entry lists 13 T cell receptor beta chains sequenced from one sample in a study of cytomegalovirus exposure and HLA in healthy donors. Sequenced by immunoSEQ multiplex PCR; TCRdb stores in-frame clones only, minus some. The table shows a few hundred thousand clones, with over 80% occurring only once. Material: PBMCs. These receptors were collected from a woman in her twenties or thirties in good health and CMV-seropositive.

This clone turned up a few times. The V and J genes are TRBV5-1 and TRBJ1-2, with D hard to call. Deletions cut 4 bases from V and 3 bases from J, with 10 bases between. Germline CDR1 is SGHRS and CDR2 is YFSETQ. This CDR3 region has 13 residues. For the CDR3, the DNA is TGCGCCAGCAGCCAACAGAGGGACTATGGCTACACCTTC. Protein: CASSQQRDYGYTF.

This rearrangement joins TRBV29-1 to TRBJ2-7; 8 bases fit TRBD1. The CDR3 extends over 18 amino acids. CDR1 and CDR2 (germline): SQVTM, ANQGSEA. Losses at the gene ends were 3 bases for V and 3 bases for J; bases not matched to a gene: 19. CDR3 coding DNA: TGCAGCGTTGAGTTATTCGGGACAGGAGATACTGGGTACTACGAGCAGTACTTC. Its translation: CSVELFGTGDTGYYEQYF.

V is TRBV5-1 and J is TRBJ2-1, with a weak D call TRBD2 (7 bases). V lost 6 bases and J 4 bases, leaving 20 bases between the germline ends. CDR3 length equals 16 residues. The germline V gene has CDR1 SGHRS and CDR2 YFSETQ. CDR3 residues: CASTEGGGSSYNEQFF. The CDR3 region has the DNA TGCGCCAGCACCGAGGGAGGGGGGAGTTCATACAATGAGCAGTTCTTC.

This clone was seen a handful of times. The CDR3 DNA sequence: TGCGCCAGCAGCCCCCCCTCAGGGGGGACAGATACGCAGTATTTT. It encodes CASSPPSGGTDTQYF. The chain is built from TRBV5-1 and TRBJ2-3; perhaps TRBD1 as D (7 bases). From germline, CDR1 is SGHRS and CDR2 YFSETQ. The CDR3 loop spans 15 amino acids. V was clipped by 4 bases and J by 3 bases, with 15 bases between them.

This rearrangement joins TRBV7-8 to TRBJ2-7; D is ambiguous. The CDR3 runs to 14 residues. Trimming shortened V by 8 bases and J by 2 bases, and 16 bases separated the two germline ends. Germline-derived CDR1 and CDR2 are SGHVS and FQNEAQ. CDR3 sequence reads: CASVRWPDPYEQYF. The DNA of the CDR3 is TGTGCCAGCGTGCGGTGGCCCGACCCCTACGAGCAGTACTTC.

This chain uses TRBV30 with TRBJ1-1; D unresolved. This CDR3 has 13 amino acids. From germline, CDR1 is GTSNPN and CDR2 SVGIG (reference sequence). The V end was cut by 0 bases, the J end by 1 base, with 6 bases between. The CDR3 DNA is TGTGCCTGGAGTGTACAGCCGAACACTGAAGCTTTCTTT. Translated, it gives CAWSVQPNTEAFF.

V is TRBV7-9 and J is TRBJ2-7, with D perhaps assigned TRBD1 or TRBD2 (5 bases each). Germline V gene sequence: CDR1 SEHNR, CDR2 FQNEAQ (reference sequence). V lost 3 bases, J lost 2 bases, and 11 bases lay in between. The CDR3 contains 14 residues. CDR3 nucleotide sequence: TGTGCCAGCAGCTTTGCGCAGGGAGCCTACGAGCAGTACTTC. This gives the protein CASSFAQGAYEQYF. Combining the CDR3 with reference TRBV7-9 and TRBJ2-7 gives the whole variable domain DTGVSQNPRHKITKRGQNVTFRCDPISEHNRLYWYRQTLGQGPEFLTYFQNEAQLEKSRLLSDRFSAERPKGSFSTLEIQRTEQGDSAMYLCASSFAQGAYEQYFGPGTRLTVT.

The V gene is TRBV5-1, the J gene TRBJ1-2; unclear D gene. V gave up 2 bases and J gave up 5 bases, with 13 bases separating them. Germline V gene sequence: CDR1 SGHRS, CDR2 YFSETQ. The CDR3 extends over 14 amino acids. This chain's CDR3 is CASSFTGPTYGYTF. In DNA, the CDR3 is TGCGCCAGCAGCTTTACCGGACCGACTTATGGCTACACCTTC.

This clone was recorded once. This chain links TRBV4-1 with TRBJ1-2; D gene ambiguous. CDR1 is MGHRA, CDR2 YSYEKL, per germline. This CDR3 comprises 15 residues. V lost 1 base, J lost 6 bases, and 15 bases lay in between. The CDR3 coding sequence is TGCGCCAGCAGCCAAGTATCCCTCGCGGGCCATGGCTACACCTTC. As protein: CASSQVSLAGHGYTF.

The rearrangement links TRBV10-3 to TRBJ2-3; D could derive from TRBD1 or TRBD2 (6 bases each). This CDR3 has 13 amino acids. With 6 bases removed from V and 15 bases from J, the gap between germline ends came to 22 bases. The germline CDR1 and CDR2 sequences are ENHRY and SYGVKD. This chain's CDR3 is CAISGGHAGLHYF. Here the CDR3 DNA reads TGTGCCATCAGCGGGGGCCACGCTGGGCTGCATTATTTT.

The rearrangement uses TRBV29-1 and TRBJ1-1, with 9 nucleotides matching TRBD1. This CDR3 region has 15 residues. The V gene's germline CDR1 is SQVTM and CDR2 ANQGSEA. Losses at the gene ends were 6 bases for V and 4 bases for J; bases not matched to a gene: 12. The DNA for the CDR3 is TGCAGCGTGACAGAGACAGGGGGAGTGAGCACTGAAGCTTTCTTT. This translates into CSVTETGGVSTEAFF.

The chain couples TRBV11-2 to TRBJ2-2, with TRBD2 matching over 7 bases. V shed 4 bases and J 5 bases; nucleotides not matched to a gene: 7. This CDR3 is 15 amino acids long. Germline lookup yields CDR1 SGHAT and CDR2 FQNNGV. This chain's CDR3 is CASSSRGGRTGELFF. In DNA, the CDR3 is TGTGCCAGCAGCTCCCGCGGGGGAAGGACCGGGGAGCTGTTTTTT.

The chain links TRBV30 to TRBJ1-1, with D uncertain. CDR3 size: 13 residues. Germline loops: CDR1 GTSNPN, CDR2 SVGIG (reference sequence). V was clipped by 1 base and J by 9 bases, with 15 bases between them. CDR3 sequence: CAWSETSGMKAFF. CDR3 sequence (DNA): TGTGCCTGGAGTGAGACCTCCGGGATGAAAGCTTTCTTT. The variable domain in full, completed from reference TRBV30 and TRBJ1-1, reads SQTIHQWPATLVQPVGSPLSLECTVEGTSNPNLYWYRQAAGRGLQLLFYSVGIGQISSEVPQNLSASRPQDRQFILSSKKLLLSDSGFYLCAWSETSGMKAFFGQGTRLTVV.